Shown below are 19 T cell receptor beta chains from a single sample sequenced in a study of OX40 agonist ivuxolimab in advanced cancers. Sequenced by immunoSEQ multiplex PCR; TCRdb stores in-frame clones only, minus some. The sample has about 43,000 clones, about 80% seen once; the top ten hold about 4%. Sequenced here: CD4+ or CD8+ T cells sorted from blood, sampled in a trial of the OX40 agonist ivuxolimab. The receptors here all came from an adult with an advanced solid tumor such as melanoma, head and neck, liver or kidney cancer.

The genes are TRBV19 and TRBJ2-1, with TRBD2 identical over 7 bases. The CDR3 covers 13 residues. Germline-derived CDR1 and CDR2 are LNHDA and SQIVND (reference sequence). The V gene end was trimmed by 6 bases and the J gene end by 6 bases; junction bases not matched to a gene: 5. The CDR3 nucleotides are TGTGCCAGTAGAGGTCCTAGCGGCAATGAGCAGTTCTTC. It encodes CASRGPSGNEQFF.

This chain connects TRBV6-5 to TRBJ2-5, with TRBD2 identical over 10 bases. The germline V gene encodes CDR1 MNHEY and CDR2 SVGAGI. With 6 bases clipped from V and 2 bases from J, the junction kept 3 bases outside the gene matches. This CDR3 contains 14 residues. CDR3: CASRAGGQQETQYF. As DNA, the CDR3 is TGTGCCAGCAGAGCGGGGGGGCAACAAGAGACCCAGTACTTC.

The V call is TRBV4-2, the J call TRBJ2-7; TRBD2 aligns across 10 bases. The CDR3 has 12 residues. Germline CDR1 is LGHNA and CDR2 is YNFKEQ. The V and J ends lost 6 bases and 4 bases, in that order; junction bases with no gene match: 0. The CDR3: CASRAGGYEQYF. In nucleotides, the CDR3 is TGTGCCAGCAGAGCGGGAGGGTACGAGCAGTACTTC.

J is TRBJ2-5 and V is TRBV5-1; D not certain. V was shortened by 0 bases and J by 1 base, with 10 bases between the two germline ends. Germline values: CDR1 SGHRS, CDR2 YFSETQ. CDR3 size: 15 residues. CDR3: CASSLVNAVQETQYF. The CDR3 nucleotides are TGCGCCAGCAGCTTGGTGAACGCCGTCCAAGAGACCCAGTACTTC.

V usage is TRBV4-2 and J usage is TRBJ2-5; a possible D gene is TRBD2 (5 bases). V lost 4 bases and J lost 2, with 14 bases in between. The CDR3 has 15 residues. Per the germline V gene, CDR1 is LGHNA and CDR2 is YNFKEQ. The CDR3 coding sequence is TGTGCCAGCAGCCGGACTGGCGGCGAACAAGAGACCCAGTACTTC. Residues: CASSRTGGEQETQYF.

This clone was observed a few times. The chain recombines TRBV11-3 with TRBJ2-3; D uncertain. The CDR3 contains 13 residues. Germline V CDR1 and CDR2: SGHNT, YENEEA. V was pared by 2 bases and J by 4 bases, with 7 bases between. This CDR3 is CASSLRNSDTQYF. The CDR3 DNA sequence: TGTGCCAGCAGCTTACGAAATTCAGATACGCAGTATTTT.

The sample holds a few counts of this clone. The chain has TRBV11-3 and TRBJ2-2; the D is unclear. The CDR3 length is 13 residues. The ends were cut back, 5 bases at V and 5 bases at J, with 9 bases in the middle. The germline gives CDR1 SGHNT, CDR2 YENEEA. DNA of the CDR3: TGTGCCAGCAGCATCCCCGGGACCGGGGAGCTGTTTTTT. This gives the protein CASSIPGTGELFF. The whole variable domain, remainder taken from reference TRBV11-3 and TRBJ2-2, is EAGVVQSPRYKIIEKKQPVAFWCNPISGHNTLYWYLQNLGQGPELLIRYENEEAVDDSQLPKDRFSAERLKGVDSTLKIQPAELGDSAVYLCASSIPGTGELFFGEGSRLTVL.

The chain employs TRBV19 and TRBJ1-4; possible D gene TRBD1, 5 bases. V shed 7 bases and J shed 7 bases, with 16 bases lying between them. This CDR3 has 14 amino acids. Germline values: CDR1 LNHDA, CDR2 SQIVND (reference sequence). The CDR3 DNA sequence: TGTGCCAGTATGGGGCCCCTGGAGGGTGAAAAACTGTTTTTT. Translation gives CASMGPLEGEKLFF.

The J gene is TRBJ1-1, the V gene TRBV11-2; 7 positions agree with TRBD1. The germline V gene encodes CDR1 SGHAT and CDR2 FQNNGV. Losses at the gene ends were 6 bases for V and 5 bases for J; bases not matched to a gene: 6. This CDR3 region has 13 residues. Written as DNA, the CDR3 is TGTGCCAGCAGAAGGACAGGTCGAACTGAAGCTTTCTTT. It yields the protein CASRRTGRTEAFF.

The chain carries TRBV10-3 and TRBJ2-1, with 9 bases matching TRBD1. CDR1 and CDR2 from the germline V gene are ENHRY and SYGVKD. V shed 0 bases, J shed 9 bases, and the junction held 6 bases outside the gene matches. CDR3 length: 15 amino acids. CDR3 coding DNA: TGTGCCATCAGTGAGTCGGGACAGGGTCGGGGTGAGCAGTTCTTC. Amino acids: CAISESGQGRGEQFF.

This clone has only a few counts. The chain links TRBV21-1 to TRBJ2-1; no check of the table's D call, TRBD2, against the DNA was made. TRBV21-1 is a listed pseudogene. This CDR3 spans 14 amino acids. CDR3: CASSKVEGFNEQFF. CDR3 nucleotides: TGTGCCAGCAGCAAAGTTGAGGGTTTCAATGAGCAGTTCTTC.

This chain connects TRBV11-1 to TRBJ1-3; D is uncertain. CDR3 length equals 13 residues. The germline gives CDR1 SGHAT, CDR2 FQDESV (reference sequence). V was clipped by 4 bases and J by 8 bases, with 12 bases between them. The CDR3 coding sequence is TGTGCCAGCAGCTCCGAGAGGTACCACACCATATATTTT. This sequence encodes CASSSERYHTIYF.

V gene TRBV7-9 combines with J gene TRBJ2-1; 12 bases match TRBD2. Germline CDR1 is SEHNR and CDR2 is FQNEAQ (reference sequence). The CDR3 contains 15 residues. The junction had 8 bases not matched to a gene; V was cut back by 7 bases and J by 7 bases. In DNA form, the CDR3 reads TGTGCCAGCACACTCGGGACTAGCGGGTTGAATGAGCAGTTCTTC. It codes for CASTLGTSGLNEQFF.

DNA of the CDR3: TGTGCCAGCCGGCGGCTAGCGGTTTCCTACAATGAGCAGTTCTTC. This sequence encodes CASRRLAVSYNEQFF. The chain joins TRBV7-8 to TRBJ2-1, with TRBD2 matching over 7 bases. Per the germline V gene, CDR1 is SGHVS and CDR2 is FQNEAQ. This CDR3 is 15 amino acids long. With 8 bases clipped from V and 1 base from J, the junction kept 8 bases outside the gene matches.

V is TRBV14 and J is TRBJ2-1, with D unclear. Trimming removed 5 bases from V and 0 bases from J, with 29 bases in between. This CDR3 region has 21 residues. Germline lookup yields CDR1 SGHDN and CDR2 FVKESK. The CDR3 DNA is TGTGCCAGCAGCATCGATATGGGAAGGCTAAACTACGCGAGCTCCTACAATGAGCAGTTCTTC. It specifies CASSIDMGRLNYASSYNEQFF.

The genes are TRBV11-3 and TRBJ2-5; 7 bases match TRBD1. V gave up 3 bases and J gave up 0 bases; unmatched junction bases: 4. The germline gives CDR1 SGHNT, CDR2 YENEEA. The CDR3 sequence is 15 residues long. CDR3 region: CASSFRGTDQETQYF. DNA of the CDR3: TGTGCCAGCAGCTTCCGAGGGACAGACCAAGAGACCCAGTACTTC.

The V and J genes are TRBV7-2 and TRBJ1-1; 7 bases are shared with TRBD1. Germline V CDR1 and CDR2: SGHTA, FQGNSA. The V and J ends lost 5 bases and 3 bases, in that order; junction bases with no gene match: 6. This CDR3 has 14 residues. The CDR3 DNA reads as TGTGCCAGCAGCAGACAGGGTTTTCACACTGAAGCTTTCTTT. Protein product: CASSRQGFHTEAFF. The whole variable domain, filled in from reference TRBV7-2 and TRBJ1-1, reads GAGVSQSPSNKVTEKGKDVELRCDPISGHTALYWYRQSLGQGLEFLIYFQGNSAPDKSGLPSDRFSAERTGGSVSTLTIQRTQQEDSAVYLCASSRQGFHTEAFFGQGTRLTVV.

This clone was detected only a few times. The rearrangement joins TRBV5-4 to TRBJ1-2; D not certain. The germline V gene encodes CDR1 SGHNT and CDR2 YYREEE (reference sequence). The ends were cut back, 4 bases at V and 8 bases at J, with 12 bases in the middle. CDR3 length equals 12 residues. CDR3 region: CASSPQGGGYTF. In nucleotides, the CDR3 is TGTGCCAGCAGCCCCCAAGGAGGCGGCTACACCTTC.

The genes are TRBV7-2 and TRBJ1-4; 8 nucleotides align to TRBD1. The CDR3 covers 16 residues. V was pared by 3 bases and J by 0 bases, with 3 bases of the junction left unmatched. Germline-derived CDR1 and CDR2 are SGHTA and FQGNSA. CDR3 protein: CASSFLQGATNEKLFF. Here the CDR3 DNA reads TGTGCCAGCAGCTTTTTACAGGGGGCAACTAATGAAAAACTGTTTTTT.